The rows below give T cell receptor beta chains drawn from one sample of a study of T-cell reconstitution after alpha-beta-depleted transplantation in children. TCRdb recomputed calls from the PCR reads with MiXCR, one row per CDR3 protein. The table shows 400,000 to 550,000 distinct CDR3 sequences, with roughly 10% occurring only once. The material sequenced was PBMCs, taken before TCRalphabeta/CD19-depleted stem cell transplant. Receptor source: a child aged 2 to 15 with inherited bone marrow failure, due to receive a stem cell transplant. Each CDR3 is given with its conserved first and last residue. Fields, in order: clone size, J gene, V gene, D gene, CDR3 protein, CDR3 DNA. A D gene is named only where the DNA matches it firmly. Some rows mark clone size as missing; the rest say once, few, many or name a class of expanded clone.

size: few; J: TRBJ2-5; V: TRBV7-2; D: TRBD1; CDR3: CASSSGGQGAETQYF; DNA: TGTGCCAGCAGCTCGGGGGGACAGGGGGCGGAGACCCAGTACTTC
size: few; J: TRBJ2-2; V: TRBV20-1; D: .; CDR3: CSARGWDTGELFF; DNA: TGCAGTGCTAGAGGGTGGGACACCGGGGAGCTGTTTTTT
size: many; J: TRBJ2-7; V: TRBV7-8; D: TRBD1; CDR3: CASSSATGDPYEQYF; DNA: TGTGCCAGCAGTTCGGCGACAGGGGACCCCTACGAGCAGTACTTC
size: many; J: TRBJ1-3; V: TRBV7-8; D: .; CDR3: CASSLETGRNTIYF; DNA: TGTGCCAGCAGCTTAGAAACAGGGAGAAACACCATATATTTT
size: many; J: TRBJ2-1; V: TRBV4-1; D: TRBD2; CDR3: CASSQEASGSSYNEQFF; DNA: TGCGCCAGCAGCCAAGAGGCTAGCGGGAGCTCCTACAATGAGCAGTTCTTC
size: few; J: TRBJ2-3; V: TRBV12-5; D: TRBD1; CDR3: CASGLVQGDRSTDTQYF; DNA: TGTGCTAGTGGTTTGGTACAGGGGGACAGGAGCACAGATACGCAGTATTTT
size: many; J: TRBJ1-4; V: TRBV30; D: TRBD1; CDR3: CAWNRDRDEKLFF; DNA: TGTGCCTGGAACCGGGACAGAGATGAAAAACTGTTTTTT
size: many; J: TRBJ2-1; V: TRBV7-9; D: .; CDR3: CASSPGDFVPQFF; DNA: TGTGCCAGCAGCCCCGGGGACTTCGTGCCCCAGTTCTTC
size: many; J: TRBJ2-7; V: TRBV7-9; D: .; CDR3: CASSPKDYEQYF; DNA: TGTGCCAGCAGCCCGAAGGACTACGAGCAGTACTTC
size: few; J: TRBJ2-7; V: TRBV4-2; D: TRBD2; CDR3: CASSRGIEGGYEQYF; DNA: TGTGCCAGCAGCCGCGGCATTGAGGGAGGGTACGAGCAGTACTTC
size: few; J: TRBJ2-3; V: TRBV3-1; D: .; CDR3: CASNGHTPGLFTDTQYF; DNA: TGTGCCAGCAACGGACACACACCGGGACTCTTCACAGATACGCAGTATTTT
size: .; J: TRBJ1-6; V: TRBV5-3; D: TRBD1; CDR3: CARSLGSGGYGNSPLHF; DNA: TGTGCCAGGAGCTTAGGGTCAGGGGGTTATGGAAATTCACCCCTCCACTTT
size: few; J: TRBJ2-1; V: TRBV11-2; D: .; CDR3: CASSSPGQGSGTYYNEQFF; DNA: TGTGCCAGCAGCTCGCCGGGACAGGGTAGCGGGACGTACTACAATGAGCAGTTCTTC
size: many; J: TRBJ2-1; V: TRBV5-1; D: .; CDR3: CASNEEEDNEQFF; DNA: TGCGCCAGCAACGAAGAAGAAGACAATGAGCAGTTCTTC
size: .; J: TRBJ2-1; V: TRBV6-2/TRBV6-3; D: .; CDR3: CASSYSTEGSYNEQFF; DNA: TGTGCCAGCAGTTACTCCACAGAGGGGAGCTACAATGAGCAGTTCTTC
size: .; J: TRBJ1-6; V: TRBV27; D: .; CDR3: CASSLGFRGSPLHF; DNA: TGTGCCAGCAGTTTAGGGTTCCGAGGCTCACCCCTCCACTTT
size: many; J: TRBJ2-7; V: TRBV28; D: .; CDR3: CASSQPVGRSYEQYF; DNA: TGTGCCAGCAGTCAGCCCGTAGGGCGCTCCTACGAGCAGTACTTC
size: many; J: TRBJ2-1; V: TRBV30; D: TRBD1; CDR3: CAWSTDRAYNEQFF; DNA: TGTGCCTGGAGTACGGACAGGGCCTACAATGAGCAGTTCTTC
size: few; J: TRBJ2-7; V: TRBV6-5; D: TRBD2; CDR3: CASSTTREEDDEQYF; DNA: TGTGCCAGCAGTACTACTCGGGAGGAAGACGACGAGCAGTACTTC
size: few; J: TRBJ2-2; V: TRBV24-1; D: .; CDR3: CATSDLAGWSTGELFF; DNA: TGTGCCACCAGTGATTTGGCGGGGTGGAGCACCGGGGAGCTGTTTTTT
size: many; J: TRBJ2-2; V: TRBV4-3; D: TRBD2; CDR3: CASSQALLAEISTGELFF; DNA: TGCGCCAGCAGCCAAGCACTACTAGCGGAGATCAGCACCGGGGAGCTGTTTTTT
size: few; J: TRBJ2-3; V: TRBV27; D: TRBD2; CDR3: CASSAGTSGDTQYF; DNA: TGTGCCAGCAGTGCCGGGACTAGCGGGGATACGCAGTATTTT
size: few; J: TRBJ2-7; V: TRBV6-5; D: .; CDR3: CASRQPGYEQYF; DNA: TGTGCCAGCAGGCAACCGGGCTACGAGCAGTACTTC
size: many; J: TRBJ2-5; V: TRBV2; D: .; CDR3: CASRRDSFLDGGETQYF; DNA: TGTGCCAGCAGGAGGGATTCCTTTCTGGACGGCGGGGAGACCCAGTACTTC
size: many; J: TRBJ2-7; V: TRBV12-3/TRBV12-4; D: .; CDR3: CASSLDIPSSYEQYF; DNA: TGTGCCAGCAGTTTAGACATCCCCAGCTCCTACGAGCAGTACTTC
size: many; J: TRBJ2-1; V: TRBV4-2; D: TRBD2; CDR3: CASSQGAGGTNEQFF; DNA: TGTGCCAGCAGCCAAGGAGCGGGAGGAACGAATGAGCAGTTCTTC
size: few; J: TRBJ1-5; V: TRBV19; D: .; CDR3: CASMGRERPIQPQHF; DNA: TGTGCCAGTATGGGGCGAGAGCGCCCCATTCAGCCCCAGCATTTT
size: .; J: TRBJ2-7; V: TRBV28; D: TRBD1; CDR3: CASSSYRDRHSYEQYF; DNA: TGTGCCAGCAGTTCATACCGGGACAGGCACTCCTACGAGCAGTACTTC
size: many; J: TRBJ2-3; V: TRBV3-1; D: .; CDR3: CASSQSWRDTQYF; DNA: TGTGCCAGCAGCCAATCTTGGCGGGATACGCAGTATTTT
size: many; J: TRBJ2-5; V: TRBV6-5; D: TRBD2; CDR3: CASTKSGRAWETQYF; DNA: TGTGCCAGCACCAAGAGCGGGAGGGCCTGGGAGACCCAGTACTTC
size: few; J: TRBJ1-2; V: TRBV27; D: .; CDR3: CASSPRTAYGYTF; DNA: TGTGCCAGCAGTCCCCGGACAGCCTATGGCTACACCTTC
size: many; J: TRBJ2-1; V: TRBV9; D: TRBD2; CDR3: CASSVGASGRARSYNEQFF; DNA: TGTGCCAGCAGCGTAGGAGCCAGCGGGAGGGCCCGGTCCTACAATGAGCAGTTCTTC
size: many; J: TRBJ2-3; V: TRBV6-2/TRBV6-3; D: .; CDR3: CASSYEERDTQYF; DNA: TGTGCCAGCAGTTACGAAGAGAGAGATACGCAGTATTTT
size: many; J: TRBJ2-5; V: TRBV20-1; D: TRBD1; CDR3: CSARVGQGQETQYF; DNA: TGCAGTGCTAGAGTCGGACAGGGCCAAGAGACCCAGTACTTC
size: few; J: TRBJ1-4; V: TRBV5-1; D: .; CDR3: CASSLWGTGEKLFF; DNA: TGCGCCAGCAGCTTGTGGGGGACTGGGGAAAAACTGTTTTTT
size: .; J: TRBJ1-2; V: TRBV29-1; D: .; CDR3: CSVQGPNYGYTF; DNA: TGCAGCGTCCAGGGGCCGAACTATGGCTACACCTTC
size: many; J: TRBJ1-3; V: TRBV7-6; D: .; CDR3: CASSSMTRSGNTIYF; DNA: TGTGCCAGCAGCTCCATGACCCGCTCTGGAAACACCATATATTTT
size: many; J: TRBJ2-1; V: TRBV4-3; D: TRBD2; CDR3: CASSQETTSGAHSYNEQFF; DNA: TGCGCCAGCAGCCAAGAAACGACTAGCGGGGCCCACTCCTACAATGAGCAGTTCTTC
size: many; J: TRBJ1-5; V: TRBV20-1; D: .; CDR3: CSAARGLINQPQHF; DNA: TGCAGTGCTGCAAGGGGACTTATCAATCAGCCCCAGCATTTT
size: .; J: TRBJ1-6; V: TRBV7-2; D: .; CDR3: CASTGGRSNSPLHF; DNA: TGTGCCAGCACCGGGGGCCGGTCGAATTCACCCCTCCACTTT
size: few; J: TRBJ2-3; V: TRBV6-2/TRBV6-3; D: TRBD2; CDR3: CASSYAFPVGTSGRDTDTQYF; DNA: TGTGCCAGCAGTTACGCCTTTCCCGTCGGGACTAGCGGGAGGGACACAGATACGCAGTATTTT
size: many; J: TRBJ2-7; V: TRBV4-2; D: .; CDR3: CASSRDRRTYEQYF; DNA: TGTGCCAGCAGCCGAGACAGAAGAACCTACGAGCAGTACTTC
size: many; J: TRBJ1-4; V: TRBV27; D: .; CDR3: CASSPLDDLDEKLFF; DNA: TGTGCCAGCAGTCCTTTGGACGACCTGGATGAAAAACTGTTTTTT
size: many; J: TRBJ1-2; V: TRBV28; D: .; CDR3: CASSPPTPTAYGYTF; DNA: TGTGCCAGCAGTCCCCCGACACCGACGGCGTATGGCTACACCTTC
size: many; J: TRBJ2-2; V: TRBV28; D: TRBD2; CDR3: CASSTYSGRGVGELFF; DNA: TGTGCCAGCAGTACCTATAGCGGGAGAGGGGTCGGGGAGCTGTTTTTT
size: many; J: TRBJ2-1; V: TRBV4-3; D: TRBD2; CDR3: CASSQGTSGRFSYNEQFF; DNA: TGCGCCAGCAGCCAAGGGACTAGCGGGAGGTTCTCCTACAATGAGCAGTTCTTC
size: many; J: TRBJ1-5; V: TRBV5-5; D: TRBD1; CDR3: CASSSGQGAPGLQPQHF; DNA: TGTGCCAGCAGCTCGGGACAGGGGGCCCCGGGCCTTCAGCCCCAGCATTTT